Below, 18 T cell receptor beta chains from the same sample are listed, as sequenced in a study of CD8 T cells in Susac syndrome. Roughly 0.45 to 1 ug RNA was reverse transcribed with random hexamers. TCRdb independently ran MiXCR on the immunoSEQ multiplex PCR reads; one entry per CDR3 protein. Seen here are some 170,000 distinct CDR3 sequences, around 94% observed once, and the top ten hold 0.099%. Sequenced sample: CD4+ T cells from PBMCs. These TCRs come from a human donor with Susac syndrome.

This chain connects TRBV20-1 to TRBJ2-1; D remains ambiguous. V was clipped by 5 bases and J by 2 bases, with 10 bases between them. The CDR3 is made up of 13 amino acids. Germline CDR1 reads DFQATT; CDR2 reads SNEGSKA (reference sequence). CDR3 protein: CSASDNPYNEQFF. For the CDR3, the DNA is TGCAGTGCTTCAGACAATCCCTACAATGAGCAGTTCTTC.

This clonotype was detected once. The rearrangement joins TRBV5-6 to TRBJ1-3; D gene uncertain. Germline V gene lookup returns CDR1 SGHDT and CDR2 YYEEEE. The CDR3 length is 11 residues. V lost 2 bases and J 6 bases, leaving 3 bases between the germline ends. CDR3 DNA: TGTGCCAGCAGCTTCTTAAACACCATATATTTT. Amino acid sequence: CASSFLNTIYF.

This sequence joins TRBV28 and TRBJ2-3; no definite D call. Trimming stripped 1 base from V and 2 bases from J, with 7 bases between. The CDR3 is made up of 14 amino acids. The germline gives CDR1 MDHEN, CDR2 SYDVKM. DNA for the CDR3: TGTGCCAGCAGTTTATTTGGGGTCACAGATACGCAGTATTTT. Residues: CASSLFGVTDTQYF. Combining the CDR3 with reference TRBV28 and TRBJ2-3 gives the whole variable domain DVKVTQSSRYLVKRTGEKVFLECVQDMDHENMFWYRQDPGLGLRLIYFSYDVKMKEKGDIPEGYSVSREKKERFSLILESASTNQTSMYLCASSLFGVTDTQYFGPGTRLTVL.

A single count supports this clonotype. The chain couples TRBV15 to TRBJ2-1; 7 nucleotides align to TRBD1. The CDR3 has 17 residues. Per the germline V gene, CDR1 is LNHNV and CDR2 is YYDKDF (reference sequence). The ends lost 0 bases at V and 7 bases at J; junction bases unmatched: 12. The CDR3 DNA reads TGTGCCACCAGCAGAGATCGGGCTTGGACAGGTCGAAATGAGCAGTTCTTC. Residues: CATSRDRAWTGRNEQFF.

The V gene is TRBV12-3 or TRBV12-4, the J gene TRBJ1-6, with 7 bases that match TRBD1. V lost 3 bases to trimming and J lost 8 bases; unmatched junction nucleotides: 4. This CDR3 contains 14 residues. The CDR3 reads CASSFARGYSPLHF. The CDR3 coding sequence is TGTGCCAGCAGTTTTGCCAGGGGGTATTCACCCCTCCACTTT.

The chain employs TRBV5-4 and TRBJ1-1; 8 bases fit TRBD1. The CDR3 is 14 residues long. Losses at the gene ends were 5 bases for V and 5 bases for J; bases not matched to a gene: 8. The germline gives CDR1 SGHNT, CDR2 YYREEE (reference sequence). CDR3 protein: CASSPTGVATEAFF. For the CDR3, the DNA is TGTGCCAGCAGTCCGACAGGGGTCGCGACTGAAGCTTTCTTT.

The CDR3 spells CSARGGLLSSYNEQFF. Here the CDR3 DNA reads TGCAGTGCTAGAGGGGGGCTGTTAAGCTCCTACAATGAGCAGTTCTTC. This rearrangement joins TRBV20-1 to TRBJ2-1; possibly TRBD1 for D (6 bases). The V end lost 1 base, the J end lost 0 bases, and 13 bases lay between the germline ends. The CDR3 contains 16 residues. Germline loops: CDR1 DFQATT, CDR2 SNEGSKA (reference sequence).

The chain has TRBV4-1 and TRBJ2-1, with 10 nucleotides matching TRBD2. Germline V gene data show CDR1 as MGHRA and CDR2 as YSYEKL. Trimming at V came to 4 bases and at J to 6 bases, leaving 6 bases not matched to a gene. This CDR3 region has 15 residues. DNA of the CDR3: TGCGCCAGCAGCCGACCACTAGCGGGGCGCAATGAGCAGTTCTTC. Its protein is CASSRPLAGRNEQFF.

The chain links TRBV9 to TRBJ2-1, with a weak D call TRBD1 (6 bases). The CDR3 is 15 residues long. CDR1 is SGDLS, CDR2 YYNGEE, per germline. The ends were cut back, 0 bases at V and 0 bases at J, with 7 bases in the middle. Written as DNA, the CDR3 is TGTGCCAGCAGCGTAGACAGGGCCTCCTACAATGAGCAGTTCTTC. Its protein product is CASSVDRASYNEQFF.

This clonotype was observed a single time. This chain uses TRBV28 with TRBJ2-7, with TRBD2 matching over 7 bases. This CDR3 is built from 16 residues. Looked up from germline, CDR1 is MDHEN and CDR2 is SYDVKM. V lost 6 bases to trimming and J lost 0 bases; unmatched junction nucleotides: 11. The CDR3 region has the DNA TGTGCCAGCAGAGAGGGTGGCGGGAGTCTCTCCTACGAGCAGTACTTC. It is translated as CASREGGGSLSYEQYF. Together with reference TRBV28 and TRBJ2-7, the CDR3 gives the full variable domain: DVKVTQSSRYLVKRTGEKVFLECVQDMDHENMFWYRQDPGLGLRLIYFSYDVKMKEKGDIPEGYSVSREKKERFSLILESASTNQTSMYLCASREGGGSLSYEQYFGPGTRLTVT.

The chain links TRBV6-1 to TRBJ2-3; 11 bases agree with TRBD2. V gave up 10 bases and J gave up 4 bases; unmatched junction bases: 16. The CDR3 covers 17 residues. Germline V lookup: CDR1 MNHNS, CDR2 SASEGT. CDR3 protein: CATDRRPLAGVSDTQYF. As DNA, the CDR3 is TGTGCCACCGACCGACGACCACTAGCGGGAGTGTCAGATACGCAGTATTTT.

The V gene is TRBV3-1, the J gene TRBJ1-2, with 9 bases lining up with TRBD1. The CDR3 is made up of 14 amino acids. The germline V gene has CDR1 LGHDT and CDR2 YNNKEL (reference sequence). After removal of 3 bases from V and 5 bases from J, the junction contained 4 bases not matched to a gene. Here the CDR3 DNA reads TGTGCCAGCAGCCAGGGACAGGGTCGATATGGCTACACCTTC. Translating gives CASSQGQGRYGYTF. The complete variable domain, with remaining parts taken from reference TRBV3-1 and TRBJ1-2, reads DTAVSQTPKYLVTQMGNDKSIKCEQNLGHDTMYWYKQDSKKFLKIMFSYNNKELIINETVPNRFSPKSPDKAHLNLHINSLELGDSAVYFCASSQGQGRYGYTFGSGTRLTVV.

This CDR3 is CSARAGTGMGNTEAFF. As DNA, the CDR3 is TGCAGTGCTAGAGCCGGGACAGGGATGGGAAACACTGAAGCTTTCTTT. The chain employs TRBV20-1 and TRBJ1-1, with TRBD1 identical over 9 bases. The CDR3 spans 16 residues. The V and J ends lost 1 base and 2 bases, in that order; junction bases with no gene match: 8. In germline, CDR1 is DFQATT, CDR2 SNEGSKA (reference sequence).

The rearrangement uses TRBV7-2 and TRBJ2-1; D gene uncertain. CDR3 size: 14 residues. Trimming took off 3 bases at V and 5 bases at J, with 11 bases between the two ends. The germline V gene has CDR1 SGHTA and CDR2 FQGNSA. The CDR3 DNA reads TGTGCCAGCAGCTTGGGAAGGGCTAACAATGAGCAGTTCTTC. Amino acids: CASSLGRANNEQFF.

The chain recombines TRBV6-5 with TRBJ2-1; 7 nucleotides line up with TRBD2. Germline lookup yields CDR1 MNHEY and CDR2 SVGAGI. The CDR3 has 14 residues. Losses at the gene ends were 2 bases for V and 6 bases for J; bases not matched to a gene: 4. The CDR3 bases are TGTGCCAGCAGTTACCGGACTAGGTCCAATGAGCAGTTCTTC. Its translation: CASSYRTRSNEQFF.

The chain joins TRBV20-1 to TRBJ2-7, with D perhaps assigned TRBD1 or TRBD2 (5 bases each). The germline CDR1 and CDR2 sequences are DFQATT and SNEGSKA (reference sequence). The CDR3 totals 12 residues. Trimming removed 4 bases at V and 6 bases at J, with 13 bases between. CDR3 amino acids: CSATPRGFEQYF. DNA for the CDR3: TGCAGTGCTACGCCGAGGGGCTTCGAGCAGTACTTC.

The rearrangement links TRBV27 to TRBJ2-1, with 13 bases lining up with TRBD2. Trimming took 3 bases from V and 7 from J; bases not matched to a gene: 9. The CDR3 totals 17 residues. Germline V gene lookup returns CDR1 MNHEY and CDR2 SMNVEV (reference sequence). The CDR3 loop is CASSLETSGGAINEQFF. The DNA of the CDR3 is TGTGCCAGCAGTTTGGAAACTAGCGGGGGGGCAATAAATGAGCAGTTCTTC.

The rearrangement joins TRBV27 to TRBJ1-1, with D maybe TRBD1 (5 bases). CDR1 and CDR2 from the germline V gene are MNHEY and SMNVEV (reference sequence). The ends were cut back, 4 bases at V and 1 base at J, with 13 bases in the middle. The CDR3 is 15 amino acids. CDR3 in amino acids: CASSSPGRKNTEAFF. The DNA of the CDR3 is TGTGCCAGCAGTTCCCCGGGGCGGAAGAACACTGAAGCTTTCTTT.